Shown below are 6 T cell receptor beta chains from a single sample sequenced in a study of vaccination and CD4 T cells after COVID-19. The antigens these receptors bind are not known. Sequenced with the Oncomine TCR Beta short-read assay was DNA taken from cultured CD4+ T cells. A single record per CDR3 protein comes from TCRdb applying MiXCR to the PCR reads. The sample has 4,800 or so distinct CDR3 sequences, around three quarters seen once. The sample's treatment: approximately 10-day PBMC culture with coronavirus spike peptide pools or control peptides (ViraFEST assay). The sequenced sample was CD4+ T cells from blood, cultured in vitro. The receptor set was obtained from a human donor who had recovered from COVID-19.

The CDR3 DNA follows: TGTGCCAGCAGCTTAGCGCCTAGCGGGGGGATGAATGAGCAGTTCTTC. Protein product: CASSLAPSGGMNEQFF. The chain has TRBV7-2 and TRBJ2-1; 11 nucleotides line up with TRBD2. The CDR3 loop spans 16 amino acids. The germline V gene has CDR1 SGHTA and CDR2 FQGNSA. The V and J ends lost 0 bases and 7 bases, in that order; junction bases with no gene match: 5. Together with reference TRBV7-2 and TRBJ2-1, the CDR3 gives the full variable domain: GAGVSQSPSNKVTEKGKDVELRCDPISGHTALYWYRQSLGQGLEFLIYFQGNSAPDKSGLPSDRFSAERTGGSVSTLTIQRTQQEDSAVYLCASSLAPSGGMNEQFFGPGTRLTVL.

This chain links TRBV5-4 with TRBJ2-5; D is unresolved. V lost 0 bases, J lost 4 bases, and 7 bases lay in between. CDR3 length equals 13 residues. Germline values: CDR1 SGHNT, CDR2 YYREEE (reference sequence). CDR3 protein: CASSLERRETQYF. CDR3 DNA: TGTGCCAGCAGCTTGGAAAGGAGAGAGACCCAGTACTTC.

The V and J genes are TRBV27 and TRBJ2-7; weak D call: TRBD1 (5 bases). Germline values: CDR1 MNHEY, CDR2 SMNVEV (reference sequence). The CDR3 spans 13 residues. The germline V and J ends were trimmed by 5 bases and 2 bases, with 10 bases remaining between them. This chain's CDR3 is CASSPATAYEQYF. In nucleotides, the CDR3 is TGTGCCAGCAGTCCCGCGACAGCCTACGAGCAGTACTTC.

V is TRBV7-9 and J is TRBJ2-5; D tentatively fits TRBD1 or TRBD2 (5 bases each). The germline V and J ends were trimmed by 4 bases and 7 bases, with 22 bases remaining between them. CDR1 and CDR2 from the germline V gene are SEHNR and FQNEAQ (reference sequence). This CDR3 has 16 amino acids. CDR3 bases: TGTGCCAGCAGCTCTGTCGGGACCCGACTCATCCCGACCCAGTACTTC. It codes for CASSSVGTRLIPTQYF.

The rearrangement links TRBV7-2 to TRBJ1-6; D remains ambiguous. The V gene lost 2 bases and the J gene lost 3 bases, with 8 bases spanning the gap. The CDR3 covers 15 residues. Germline loops: CDR1 SGHTA, CDR2 FQGNSA. In DNA, the CDR3 is TGTGCCAGCAGCTTACGGGTCATCTATAATTCACCCCTCCACTTT. This encodes CASSLRVIYNSPLHF.

In this sample, this clonotype turned up once. The rearrangement uses TRBV5-8 and TRBJ2-5, with TRBD1 matching 10 bases. Germline V CDR1 and CDR2: SGHTS, YDEGEE. Germline trimming cut 1 base from V and 4 bases from J; bases unmatched to any gene: 4. The CDR3 has 15 amino acids. The chain's CDR3 is CASSLLTGGTETQYF. The CDR3 region has the DNA TGTGCCAGCAGCTTGTTGACAGGGGGCACAGAGACCCAGTACTTC.